The 5 T cell receptor beta chains below were found in one sample sequenced in a study of blood T cells in healthy people across ages. Primers used in a second PCR of roughly 6 to 11 cycles were a sample-barcoded 5' primer and a J-beta primer mix. TCRdb ran MiXCR on the 5' RACE reads and lists one entry per CDR3 protein. The sample includes 1.5 million to 1.9 million distinct CDR3 sequences, approximately 43% of them seen just once. The specimen sequenced was blood. The source of these receptors is a woman aged 18-30 years in good health.

The CDR3 spells CASSLVVGDPSSYNSPLHF. CDR3 DNA: TGTGCCAGCAGCTTAGTGGTCGGAGACCCTAGCTCCTATAATTCACCCCTCCACTTT. This rearrangement joins TRBV7-2 to TRBJ1-6; D remains ambiguous. Germline loops: CDR1 SGHTA, CDR2 FQGNSA. This CDR3 has 19 residues. The germline V and J ends were trimmed by 1 base and 0 bases, with 16 bases remaining between them.

The sample holds many counts of this clonotype. This rearrangement joins TRBV4-3 to TRBJ2-3; unclear D gene. The CDR3 spans 12 residues. V was clipped by 4 bases and J by 4 bases, with 6 bases between them. Germline V gives CDR1 LGHNA, CDR2 YSLEER. The CDR3, as DNA: TGCGCCAGCAGCCTGATGCCAGATACGCAGTATTTT. The encoded protein is CASSLMPDTQYF.

The gene calls are TRBV7-2 and TRBJ2-1; TRBD1 is a possible D gene (5 bases). CDR3 size: 13 residues. V was cut by 2 bases and J by 6 bases, with 8 bases left in between. The V gene's germline CDR1 is SGHTA and CDR2 FQGNSA. The CDR3 is CASSLRQSNEQFF. The CDR3 nucleotides read TGTGCCAGCAGCTTAAGACAGAGCAATGAGCAGTTCTTC.

The rearrangement uses TRBV18 and TRBJ1-2, with D perhaps matching TRBD1 (6 bases). V was clipped by 3 bases and J by 5 bases, with 13 bases between them. Germline V gene lookup returns CDR1 KGHSH and CDR2 LQKENI. This CDR3 has 14 residues. CDR3 nucleotides: TGTGCCAGCTCACCGAGAGGGGGGGAATATGGCTACACCTTC. It encodes CASSPRGGEYGYTF.

This chain's CDR3 is CASSPRTGSKNIQYF. CDR3 bases: TGTGCCAGCTCACCAAGGACGGGGTCCAAAAACATTCAGTACTTC. The genes are TRBV18 and TRBJ2-5; D is perhaps TRBD2 (5 bases). The J call may be mistaken, given a closer DNA end match to TRBJ2-4. The CDR3 totals 15 residues. Per germline, CDR1 KGHSH and CDR2 LQKENI.